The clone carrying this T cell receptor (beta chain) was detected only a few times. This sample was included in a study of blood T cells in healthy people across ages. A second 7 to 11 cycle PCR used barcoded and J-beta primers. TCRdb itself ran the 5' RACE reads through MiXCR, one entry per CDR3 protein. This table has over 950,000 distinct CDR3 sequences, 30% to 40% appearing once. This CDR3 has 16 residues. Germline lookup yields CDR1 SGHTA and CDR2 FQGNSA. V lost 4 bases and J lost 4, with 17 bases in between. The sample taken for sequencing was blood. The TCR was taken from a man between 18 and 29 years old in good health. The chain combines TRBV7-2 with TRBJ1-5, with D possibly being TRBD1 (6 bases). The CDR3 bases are TGTGCCAGCAGCTCGAAAGGGGACAAATTTAATCAGCCCCAGCATTTT. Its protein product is CASSSKGDKFNQPQHF.